This T cell receptor (beta chain) was obtained from a study of blood T cell repertoires in COVID-19. Whole-study context: Material from acute and convalescent COVID-19 was sourced from the United States, Italy and Spain.

Authors' analysis steps: Reference gene primers were amplified, and this amplification served to estimate nucleated cell counts. The data were produced by immunoSEQ multiplex PCR, yet TCRdb's version contains in-frame clones alone and is incomplete. V and J calls plus clone size are reproduced from that table; the DNA served to infer D and trimming. The sample yields around 190,000 clones, approximately 80% seen once. Trimming took 2 bases from V and 5 from J, leaving 12 bases between them. CDR3 length: 14 residues. Germline CDR1 MGHRA, CDR2 YSYEKL. The chain is built from TRBV4-1 and TRBJ1-2; no firm D call. This receptor was identified in a human donor in a cohort sampled during active COVID-19. Sequencing was carried out using peripheral blood. The DNA of the CDR3 is TGCGCCAGCAGCCAAATGGAGGGATTTTATGGCTACACCTTC. Encoded protein: CASSQMEGFYGYTF.